This T cell receptor beta chain was observed in a study of identical twins. Template switching created a universal primer site, and the cDNA included unique molecular identifiers. TCRdb re-called the 5' RACE reads through MiXCR, storing one row per CDR3 protein. Of a few hundred thousand distinct CDR3 sequences detected, 18% appear once; the ten largest clones hold 9% to 15%. A remark on this clonotype: Its antigen is unidentified.

Per the germline V gene, CDR1 is LNHDA and CDR2 is SQIVND (reference sequence). The CDR3 is 15 amino acids. The V gene end was trimmed by 5 bases and the J gene end by 0 bases; junction bases not matched to a gene: 6. Study-wide points: Insertions were reduced in abundant cord blood beta clonotypes but not in memory repertoires.

Source material: naive T cells sorted from blood. The chain uses TRBV19 and TRBJ2-7, with 8 bases fitting TRBD1. The source is a man aged 50 to 59 in good health. For the CDR3, the DNA is TGTGCCAGTAGTCCAGGGACAGGTTACTCCTACGAGCAGTACTTC. Translating gives CASSPGTGYSYEQYF.